The clone carrying this T cell receptor beta chain has only a few counts. This sample stems from a study of molecular identifiers for immune sequencing clone quantification. This CDR3 comprises 17 residues. After removal of 4 bases from V and 4 bases from J, the junction contained 14 bases not matched to a gene. The germline V gene has CDR1 MNHEY and CDR2 SVGEGT. MiXCR, run by TCRdb on the PCR reads, gives a single entry per CDR3 protein. The sample holds hundreds of thousands of distinct CDR3 sequences; roughly 23% are singletons and the top ten take about 0.79%. The sequence came from a human donor in good health. Some libraries in this study had Jurkat cell RNA spiked in. The sequenced material came from naive CD8+ T cells from blood, with Jurkat cell RNA spiked in. Indicated subset: FACS-sorted CD8+CD4-CCR7+CD45RA+ naive T cells. The rearrangement uses TRBV6-2 or TRBV6-3 and TRBJ2-3; 7 bases line up with TRBD1. The DNA for the CDR3 is TGTGCCAGCAGTTTAGGACAGGTGCGGAGTCCACCAGATACGCAGTATTTT. Translating gives CASSLGQVRSPPDTQYF.